This TCR beta chain stems from a study of cytomegalovirus exposure and HLA in healthy donors. The overall study: From 150 million to 200 million T cells, an earlier analysis saw roughly 110 million unique TCR beta sequences. General study results and limits: Later analysis suggested most CMV-associated TCR beta chains were HLA-restricted. Relative to equally common others, HLA-associated TCR beta chains showed greater clonal expansion in a later analysis. DRB1 showed the most TCR associations and HLA-C the fewest in a later analysis, as rates varied by HLA locus.

Use of 60 Vbeta and 13 Jbeta primers characterized the PCR. Repertoires were generated with immunoSEQ multiplex PCR, while TCRdb's copy carries only in-frame clones and drops some. The sample includes 100,000 or so clones, around 15% of them seen just once. Worth noting for this clone: The antigen remains undetermined.

The CDR3 contains 17 residues. Germline CDR1 and CDR2: SNHLY and FYNNEI. Trimming pared 3 bases from V and 8 bases from J, leaving 23 bases between. The chain couples TRBV2 to TRBJ2-1; possibly TRBD2 for D (5 bases). The material sequenced was PBMCs. The receptor comes from a female donor in good health and CMV-seronegative. The CDR3, as DNA: TGTGCCAGCAGTGAGGAGGTAGTGACTCCTCCTAGGGATGAGCAGTTCTTC. Protein product: CASSEEVVTPPRDEQFF.